Below are 19 T cell receptor beta chains sequenced from a single sample in a study of blood T cell repertoires in COVID-19. Clones were read by immunoSEQ multiplex PCR, and TCRdb kept only the in-frame ones, dropping some. Of about 270,000 clones in the sample, around 86% were seen once. The sample consisted of peripheral blood. All receptors derive from a man in his fifties with acute or convalescent COVID-19.

This clone was detected only once. This sequence joins TRBV7-6 and TRBJ1-2; weak D call: TRBD1 (5 bases). CDR3 length: 15 amino acids. The germline gives CDR1 SGHVS, CDR2 FNYEAQ. The germline V and J ends were trimmed by 2 bases and 7 bases, with 17 bases remaining between them. The CDR3, as DNA: TGTGCCAGCAGCTTATTTCCGCCGGCCGGGGGTGGCTACACCTTC. Its protein is CASSLFPPAGGGYTF.

The chain has TRBV2 and TRBJ1-1; TRBD1 matches 7 bases. Trimming took 11 bases from V and 0 from J; bases not matched to a gene: 3. Germline CDR1 reads SNHLY; CDR2 reads FYNNEI. The CDR3 length is 12 residues. The DNA for the CDR3 is TGTGCCGGAGGGACAGTGAACACTGAAGCTTTCTTT. Its protein is CAGGTVNTEAFF. Full variable domain (remainder filled in from reference TRBV2 and TRBJ1-1): EPEVTQTPSHQVTQMGQEVILRCVPISNHLYFYWYRQILGQKVEFLVSFYNNEISEKSEIFDDQFSVERPDGSNFTLKIRSTKLEDSAMYFCAGGTVNTEAFFGQGTRLTVV.

This chain connects TRBV20-1 to TRBJ1-1; D not resolved. Germline V gene lookup returns CDR1 DFQATT and CDR2 SNEGSKA (reference sequence). This CDR3 has 11 amino acids. The ends were cut back, 0 bases at V and 8 bases at J, with 7 bases in the middle. The CDR3 coding sequence is TGCAGTGCTAGAGATGCGGGGGAAGCTTTCTTT. This sequence encodes CSARDAGEAFF.

V gene TRBV7-3 combines with J gene TRBJ2-1; a weak D match, TRBD2 (5 bases). V lost 1 base to trimming and J lost 2 bases, with 12 bases between them. Germline V gene data show CDR1 as SGHTA and CDR2 as FQGTGA. This CDR3 is built from 16 residues. CDR3 amino acids: CASSLRGGRTYNEQFF. In DNA, the CDR3 is TGTGCCAGCAGCTTAAGAGGAGGCCGAACCTACAATGAGCAGTTCTTC.

CDR3 nucleotides: TGTGCCAGCACCCCTGGGGCGGGGGGTTCGCAGCAGTACTTC. Its protein is CASTPGAGGSQQYF. V is TRBV7-9 and J is TRBJ2-7, with TRBD2 matching 8 bases. Germline CDR1 SEHNR, CDR2 FQNEAQ (reference sequence). This CDR3 is built from 14 residues. Trimming removed 7 bases from V and 8 bases from J; junction bases left unmatched: 13. Complete variable domain (other parts from reference TRBV7-9 and TRBJ2-7): DTGVSQNPRHKITKRGQNVTFRCDPISEHNRLYWYRQTLGQGPEFLTYFQNEAQLEKSRLLSDRFSAERPKGSFSTLEIQRTEQGDSAMYLCASTPGAGGSQQYFGPGTRLTVT.

The rearrangement uses TRBV14 and TRBJ1-2; 8 nucleotides match TRBD1. This CDR3 is built from 16 residues. The germline V gene encodes CDR1 SGHDN and CDR2 FVKESK. Trimming removed 1 base from V and 0 bases from J; junction bases left unmatched: 4. This CDR3 reads CASSQGGQGANYGYTF. DNA for the CDR3: TGTGCCAGCAGCCAAGGTGGACAGGGAGCTAACTATGGCTACACCTTC.

The chain employs TRBV6-5 and TRBJ2-7; 7 positions match TRBD1. Germline CDR1 and CDR2: MNHEY and SVGAGI. This CDR3 region has 13 residues. The V gene end was trimmed by 2 bases and the J gene end by 6 bases; junction bases not matched to a gene: 4. This CDR3 reads CASSYEQGSEQYF. As DNA, the CDR3 is TGTGCCAGCAGTTACGAACAGGGGTCCGAGCAGTACTTC.

This clone showed up just once. The chain couples TRBV4-2 to TRBJ1-2; possibly TRBD1 for D (5 bases). Germline CDR1 and CDR2: LGHNA and YNFKEQ. The germline V and J ends were trimmed by 3 bases and 6 bases, with 14 bases remaining between them. CDR3 size: 14 residues. In DNA form, the CDR3 reads TGTGCCAGCAGCCAGGGCGGCAGGGAACATGGCTACACCTTC. This gives the protein CASSQGGREHGYTF.

This chain connects TRBV5-1 to TRBJ2-3; TRBD1 is a possible D gene (6 bases). The CDR3 length is 15 residues. V was pared by 3 bases and J by 2 bases, with 13 bases between. Per the germline V gene, CDR1 is SGHRS and CDR2 is YFSETQ. CDR3 loop: CASSSQGPTTDTQYF. The CDR3 DNA reads as TGCGCCAGCAGCTCACAGGGTCCTACCACAGATACGCAGTATTTT.

The chain links TRBV20-1 to TRBJ1-2; no clear D gene. This CDR3 comprises 14 residues. Per the germline V gene, CDR1 is DFQATT and CDR2 is SNEGSKA (reference sequence). V lost 3 bases to trimming and J lost 8 bases, with 19 bases between them. The CDR3 nucleotides are TGCAGTGCTAGTTGGCGGCGTTCGAGAAACGGCTACACCTTC. Translating gives CSASWRRSRNGYTF.

About this clone itself: Additional DNA sequences in this sample encode the identical CDR3. The V call is TRBV5-1, the J call TRBJ2-5; maybe TRBD2 (7 bases). The germline CDR1 and CDR2 sequences are SGHRS and YFSETQ. V lost 0 bases and J lost 4, with 10 bases in between. CDR3 length: 14 amino acids. The CDR3 nucleotides are TGCGCCAGCAGCTTGGGCGGGGGCGGAGAGACCCAGTACTTC. Translating it yields CASSLGGGGETQYF.

The V gene is TRBV5-5, the J gene TRBJ2-3; D is perhaps TRBD2 (5 bases). This CDR3 comprises 15 residues. V lost 6 bases to trimming and J lost 3 bases, with 17 bases between them. The germline CDR1 and CDR2 sequences are SGHKS and YYEKEE (reference sequence). CDR3 protein: CASTPLRGATDTQYF. The DNA of the CDR3 is TGTGCCAGCACTCCCCTCCGGGGAGCGACAGATACGCAGTATTTT.

This chain uses TRBV7-9 with TRBJ1-1; D remains ambiguous. Trimming cost V 1 base and J 9 bases, with 9 bases left between them. The CDR3 has 12 amino acids. CDR1 is SEHNR and CDR2 is FQNEAQ in the germline V gene (reference sequence). CDR3 loop: CASSLGSSQAFF. DNA for the CDR3: TGTGCCAGCAGCTTAGGTTCCTCCCAAGCTTTCTTT.

V gene TRBV25-1 combines with J gene TRBJ2-7; a weak D match, TRBD1 (6 bases). The CDR3 contains 14 residues. V lost 5 bases, J lost 5 bases, and 16 bases lay in between. In germline, CDR1 is MGHDK, CDR2 SYGVNS. The CDR3 here is CASSSFKGDNEQYF. The CDR3, as DNA: TGTGCCAGCAGTTCCTTTAAAGGGGACAACGAGCAGTACTTC.

V is TRBV13 and J is TRBJ1-4; TRBD1 aligns across 7 bases. Germline CDR1 PRHDT, CDR2 FYEKMQ (reference sequence). The CDR3 length is 15 residues. V lost 4 bases to trimming and J lost 0 bases; unmatched junction nucleotides: 2. The CDR3 is CASSSRGPTNEKLFF. The CDR3 nucleotides read TGTGCCAGCAGCTCTAGGGGGCCAACTAATGAAAAACTGTTTTTT.

V is TRBV6-5 and J is TRBJ2-7; TRBD1 is a possible D gene (6 bases). CDR3 length: 14 residues. CDR1 MNHEY and CDR2 SVGAGI come from the germline V gene. The ends were cut back, 2 bases at V and 3 bases at J, with 11 bases in the middle. Here the CDR3 DNA reads TGTGCCAGCAGTTACGGACAGTTTGACTACGAGCAGTACTTC. Its protein is CASSYGQFDYEQYF.

The chain combines TRBV19 with TRBJ1-2; D not resolved. This CDR3 region has 13 residues. Trimming took off 3 bases at V and 8 bases at J, with 13 bases between the two ends. Germline V lookup: CDR1 LNHDA, CDR2 SQIVND (reference sequence). CDR3 nucleotide sequence: TGTGCCAGTAGTATTCGGGGAGGGAGAGGCTACACCTTC. This codes for CASSIRGGRGYTF.

This chain links TRBV11-1 with TRBJ2-5; weak D call: TRBD1 (5 bases). Trimming pared 2 bases from V and 5 bases from J, leaving 18 bases between. Germline loops: CDR1 SGHAT, CDR2 FQDESV (reference sequence). The CDR3 contains 16 residues. CDR3 DNA: TGTGCCAGCAGCTTAAGGTCGGGCAGGGTGAGGGAGACCCAGTACTTC. This sequence encodes CASSLRSGRVRETQYF.

The J gene is TRBJ2-7, the V gene TRBV7-9; D possibly corresponds to TRBD1 (5 bases). The CDR3 has 15 amino acids. The germline CDR1 and CDR2 sequences are SEHNR and FQNEAQ (reference sequence). Trimming shortened V by 5 bases and J by 0 bases, and 14 bases separated the two germline ends. The CDR3 spells CASSLQVSSSYEQYF. As DNA, the CDR3 is TGTGCCAGCAGCCTACAGGTCTCCAGCTCCTACGAGCAGTACTTC.